The rows below give T cell receptor beta chains drawn from one sample of a study of OX40 agonist ivuxolimab in advanced cancers. Here immunoSEQ multiplex PCR was the method, and the copy in TCRdb shows in-frame clones only, minus some. The sample records fewer than 40,000 clones, about 74% being singletons. The sequenced sample was CD4+ or CD8+ T cells sorted from blood, obtained in a trial of the OX40 agonist ivuxolimab. These receptors originate from an adult with an advanced solid tumor such as melanoma, head and neck, liver or kidney cancer. Each CDR3 is given with its conserved first and last residue. Fields, in order: D gene, J gene, V gene, clone size, CDR3 DNA, CDR3 protein. The D gene is left open where the match is weak. Where a row states a size, it is once, few, many or the class of an expanded clone; other rows omit it.

D: .; J: TRBJ1-5; V: TRBV28; size: .; DNA: TGTGCCAGCAGCATCAATAGCAATCAGCCCCAGCATTTT; CDR3: CASSINSNQPQHF
D: .; J: TRBJ2-1; V: TRBV14; size: .; DNA: TGTGCCAGCAGCCAAGATCATCTCGGGAGTTCTGAGCAGTTCTTC; CDR3: CASSQDHLGSSEQFF
D: TRBD2; J: TRBJ2-1; V: TRBV10-1; size: .; DNA: TGCGCCAGCAGTGAGGCCGAACTAGCGCAAATAAACAATGAGCAGTTCTTC; CDR3: CASSEAELAQINNEQFF
D: TRBD2; J: TRBJ2-2; V: TRBV28; size: few; DNA: TGTGCCAGCAGTCGTCAGGCTAGCGGGATAGGCGGGGAGCTGTTTTTT; CDR3: CASSRQASGIGGELFF
D: .; J: TRBJ2-7; V: TRBV7-2; size: .; DNA: TGTGCCAGCAGCTCCCGGGGAGCCTCAGGTCGGGACGAGCAGTACTTC; CDR3: CASSSRGASGRDEQYF
D: .; J: TRBJ2-1; V: TRBV9; size: .; DNA: TGTGCCAGCAGCGTTCGGGGGCATGAGCAGTTCTTC; CDR3: CASSVRGHEQFF
D: .; J: TRBJ1-2; V: TRBV2; size: .; DNA: TGTGCCACCGAGACGGTTGGGCGCTATGGCTACACCTTC; CDR3: CATETVGRYGYTF
D: .; J: TRBJ2-7; V: TRBV2; size: .; DNA: TGTGCCAGCAGTGGCCTAGGTGGGGTCGACGAGCAGTACTTC; CDR3: CASSGLGGVDEQYF
D: .; J: TRBJ2-3; V: TRBV11-1; size: .; DNA: TGTGCCAGCAGCCTACAGGGACCTACCACAGATACGCAGTATTTT; CDR3: CASSLQGPTTDTQYF
D: TRBD1; J: TRBJ1-2; V: TRBV9; size: .; DNA: TGTGCCAGCAGCCTGGGGACAGGGGGCTATGGCTACACCTTC; CDR3: CASSLGTGGYGYTF
D: .; J: TRBJ2-7; V: TRBV7-7; size: .; DNA: TGTGCCAGCAGGCGCACCAACGACTCCTACGAGCAGTACTTC; CDR3: CASRRTNDSYEQYF
D: TRBD2; J: TRBJ2-7; V: TRBV6-1; size: .; DNA: TGTGCCAGCAGTGACACGCTTACGGGAGGCCAGGTAGAGCAGTACTTC; CDR3: CASSDTLTGGQVEQYF
D: .; J: TRBJ2-1; V: TRBV28; size: .; DNA: TGTGCCAGCAGTTTAGGGGGGCTGAGCTCCTACAATGAGCAGTTCTTC; CDR3: CASSLGGLSSYNEQFF
D: TRBD1; J: TRBJ2-3; V: TRBV10-3; size: .; DNA: TGTGCCATCAGCCTGGACAGGGCAACGCAGTATTTT; CDR3: CAISLDRATQYF
D: .; J: TRBJ1-4; V: TRBV21-1; size: .; DNA: TGTGCCAGCAGCCATGAAAAACTGTTTTTT; CDR3: CASSHEKLFF
D: .; J: TRBJ2-7; V: TRBV4-2; size: .; DNA: TGTGCCAGCAGCCAAGATTACAGAAAGGGGGAGCAGTACTTC; CDR3: CASSQDYRKGEQYF
D: .; J: TRBJ2-1; V: TRBV12-5; size: .; DNA: TGTGCTAGTGGTTTGGTACCTGGCACTGAGCAGTTCTTC; CDR3: CASGLVPGTEQFF
D: TRBD1; J: TRBJ2-7; V: TRBV28; size: .; DNA: TGTGCCAGCAGTTTATCAGGGGGATTATACGAGCAGTACTTC; CDR3: CASSLSGGLYEQYF
D: .; J: TRBJ1-1; V: TRBV18; size: few; DNA: TGTGCCAGCTCGGGACAAGTGAACACTGAAGCTTTCTTT; CDR3: CASSGQVNTEAFF
D: .; J: TRBJ1-2; V: TRBV21-1; size: .; DNA: TGTGCCAGCAGCCCGCTTGCGGTCGACTATGGCTACACCTTC; CDR3: CASSPLAVDYGYTF
D: TRBD1; J: TRBJ2-2; V: TRBV19; size: .; DNA: TGTGCCAGTAGTATAGTGGGACAGGGGGCGCGAGGCGGGGAGCTGTTTTTT; CDR3: CASSIVGQGARGGELFF
D: TRBD2; J: TRBJ2-3; V: TRBV6-5; size: .; DNA: TGTGCCAGCAGTTTGGGCGGGAGAGCAGATACGCAGTATTTT; CDR3: CASSLGGRADTQYF
D: .; J: TRBJ1-5; V: TRBV6-4; size: few; DNA: TGTGCCAGCAGTGTGGAGTCAGAGGCTGATAGACAGCCCCAGCATTTT; CDR3: CASSVESEADRQPQHF
D: TRBD2; J: TRBJ2-3; V: TRBV11-2; size: few; DNA: TGTGCCAGCACCATCAGCGGGAGAGGGGGGACAGATACGCAGTATTTT; CDR3: CASTISGRGGTDTQYF
D: TRBD2; J: TRBJ2-7; V: TRBV2; size: .; DNA: TGTGCCAGCAGCGGGTTCGGGAGGGCCAGGGGATACGAGCAGTACTTC; CDR3: CASSGFGRARGYEQYF
D: .; J: TRBJ2-1; V: TRBV10-1; size: .; DNA: TGCGCCAGCAGTGAGTCGAATCGGCTAGCCGACAATGAGCAGTTCTTC; CDR3: CASSESNRLADNEQFF
D: .; J: TRBJ2-5; V: TRBV5-6; size: few; DNA: TGTGCCAGCAGCTTGTGGCAGGTGGAGACCCAGTACTTC; CDR3: CASSLWQVETQYF
D: .; J: TRBJ1-2; V: TRBV6-5; size: .; DNA: TGTGCCAGCAGTTACGCAGACAGTTTCTATGGCTACACCTTC; CDR3: CASSYADSFYGYTF
D: .; J: TRBJ2-3; V: TRBV7-2; size: .; DNA: TGTGCCAGCAGCTTAAATGGAGCGTCACCAGATACGCAGTATTTT; CDR3: CASSLNGASPDTQYF
D: .; J: TRBJ2-4; V: TRBV27; size: .; DNA: TGTGCCAGCAGTTTAGGACAGAACTTAGCCAAAAACATTCAGTACTTC; CDR3: CASSLGQNLAKNIQYF
D: .; J: TRBJ2-5; V: TRBV28; size: .; DNA: TGTGCCAGCAGTTTTACCGGAGTGGAGACCCAGTACTTC; CDR3: CASSFTGVETQYF
D: .; J: TRBJ2-7; V: TRBV7-6; size: .; DNA: TGTGCCAGCAGCCCGACTAGTGTTAACTCCTACGAGCAGTACTTC; CDR3: CASSPTSVNSYEQYF
D: .; J: TRBJ1-4; V: TRBV7-2; size: .; DNA: TGTGCCAGCAGCCCCACTCTTACGGGTGAAAAACTGTTTTTT; CDR3: CASSPTLTGEKLFF
D: .; J: TRBJ2-1; V: TRBV4-2; size: .; DNA: TGTGCCAGCAGCCAAGATCTTGGACAGTTCAATGAGCAGTTCTTC; CDR3: CASSQDLGQFNEQFF
D: .; J: TRBJ2-5; V: TRBV7-8; size: few; DNA: TGTGCCAGCAGCTTAGCGGCTAGAATTGAGACCCAGTACTTC; CDR3: CASSLAARIETQYF
D: .; J: TRBJ1-4; V: TRBV25-1; size: .; DNA: TGTGCCAGCACCCCGGGACACCATGAAAAACTGTTTTTT; CDR3: CASTPGHHEKLFF
D: .; J: TRBJ2-7; V: TRBV11-2; size: .; DNA: TGTGCCAGCAGCTTAGTCTCGAGGAGAAAGGGGCTTCCCTACGAGCAGTACTTC; CDR3: CASSLVSRRKGLPYEQYF
D: .; J: TRBJ1-5; V: TRBV19; size: .; DNA: TGTGCCAGTAGCACTCTCGGGGATAGCAATCAGCCCCAGCATTTT; CDR3: CASSTLGDSNQPQHF
D: TRBD1; J: TRBJ1-1; V: TRBV28; size: .; DNA: TGTGCCAGCGGCGGACAGGGGGCCGGAAACACTGAAGCTTTCTTT; CDR3: CASGGQGAGNTEAFF
D: TRBD1; J: TRBJ2-7; V: TRBV11-2; size: once; DNA: TGTGCCAGCAGCACCCGGACAGGCCCCTACGAGCAGTACTTC; CDR3: CASSTRTGPYEQYF
D: TRBD1; J: TRBJ2-7; V: TRBV7-2; size: .; DNA: TGTGCCAGCAGCTCCGGACAGGCCACCTACGAGCAGTACTTC; CDR3: CASSSGQATYEQYF
D: .; J: TRBJ1-5; V: TRBV11-2; size: .; DNA: TGTGCCAGCAGCTTAGATCGCAATCAGCCCCAGCATTTT; CDR3: CASSLDRNQPQHF
D: TRBD2; J: TRBJ2-3; V: TRBV18; size: few; DNA: TGTGCCAGCTCACCCGCTAGCGGGAGGGCCGGAGATACGCAGTATTTT; CDR3: CASSPASGRAGDTQYF
D: .; J: TRBJ1-2; V: TRBV28; size: .; DNA: TGTGCCAGCAGTCCTGGAGGGGTCTATGGCTACACCTTC; CDR3: CASSPGGVYGYTF
D: .; J: TRBJ2-3; V: TRBV14; size: once; DNA: TGTGCCAGCAGCCATCTACTAGACCCAGATACGCAGTATTTT; CDR3: CASSHLLDPDTQYF
D: .; J: TRBJ2-7; V: TRBV2; size: .; DNA: TGTGCCAGCAGTGGGCGAATCTCTGAGTACTTC; CDR3: CASSGRISEYF
D: TRBD1; J: TRBJ1-1; V: TRBV5-1; size: .; DNA: TGCGCCAGCAGCGGGGGGACAGAACAGAACACTGAAGCTTTCTTT; CDR3: CASSGGTEQNTEAFF
D: TRBD2; J: TRBJ2-5; V: TRBV2; size: .; DNA: TGTGCCAGCAGTGAACTAGCGGGGCGGGAGACCCAGTACTTC; CDR3: CASSELAGRETQYF
D: .; J: TRBJ1-1; V: TRBV7-9; size: .; DNA: TGTGCCAGCACCCAGAACACTGAAGCTTTCTTT; CDR3: CASTQNTEAFF
D: TRBD1; J: TRBJ1-4; V: TRBV6-6; size: .; DNA: TGTGCCAGCAGAAATACCGGGACAGGAGGTGAAAAACTGTTTTTT; CDR3: CASRNTGTGGEKLFF
D: TRBD1; J: TRBJ1-1; V: TRBV7-3; size: .; DNA: TGTGCCAGCAGCTTACAGGGGGAAGGCACTGAAGCTTTCTTT; CDR3: CASSLQGEGTEAFF
D: TRBD2; J: TRBJ2-2; V: TRBV7-8; size: few; DNA: TGTGCCAGCAGCGATCCAATAGCGGGAGGGAATACCGGGGAGCTGTTTTTT; CDR3: CASSDPIAGGNTGELFF
D: .; J: TRBJ2-1; V: TRBV27; size: .; DNA: TGTGCCAGCAGTTTCTCTGTCGGCTCCTACAATGAGCAGTTCTTC; CDR3: CASSFSVGSYNEQFF
D: .; J: TRBJ1-5; V: TRBV15; size: .; DNA: TGTGCCACCAGCAGGGTCGGGGTACTTAATCAGCCCCAGCATTTT; CDR3: CATSRVGVLNQPQHF
D: TRBD2; J: TRBJ2-2; V: TRBV10-3; size: .; DNA: TGTGCCTCGGGGGGAGTCGATGGGGAGCTGTTTTTT; CDR3: CASGGVDGELFF
D: TRBD2; J: TRBJ2-2; V: TRBV9; size: .; DNA: TGTGCCAGCAGCGTAGGACTAGCGGGACTTACCGGGGAGCTGTTTTTT; CDR3: CASSVGLAGLTGELFF
D: TRBD1; J: TRBJ1-1; V: TRBV28; size: few; DNA: TGTGCCAGCACATCCCAGGAGACAGGGGGCACTGAAGCTTTCTTT; CDR3: CASTSQETGGTEAFF
D: .; J: TRBJ2-5; V: TRBV11-2; size: .; DNA: TGTGCCAGCAGCTTAAGCCCGGGGGTCGAGACCCAGTACTTC; CDR3: CASSLSPGVETQYF
D: .; J: TRBJ2-7; V: TRBV7-2; size: .; DNA: TGTGCCAGCAGCCCACCGGGACGTCCATCGGGTGAGCAGTACTTC; CDR3: CASSPPGRPSGEQYF
D: .; J: TRBJ1-1; V: TRBV28; size: .; DNA: TGTGCCAGCAGTTTATGGGGGGGTTCCGGGACTGAAGCTTTCTTT; CDR3: CASSLWGGSGTEAFF